This record looks at one T cell receptor (beta chain) sequence and its context. Its antigen is not known. These data are taken from a study of OX40 agonist ivuxolimab in advanced cancers. On the study more broadly: Dose-escalation cases comprised hepatocellular carcinoma, melanoma, renal cell or head and neck cancer. General study results and limits: Mean expanded clone counts were higher in CD8+ than CD4+ T cells.

Profiled with immunoSEQ multiplex PCR; TCRdb holds only in-frame clones, not every one. In the table there are tens of thousands of clones, about 89% of which are singletons. The sequencing used CD4+ or CD8+ T cells sorted from blood, collected in a trial of the OX40 agonist ivuxolimab. This sequence was found in an adult with an advanced solid tumor such as melanoma, head and neck, liver or kidney cancer.

The CDR3 protein is CASSIKGPGELFF. The CDR3 DNA reads TGTGCCAGTAGTATTAAGGGGCCCGGGGAGCTGTTTTTT. V is TRBV19 and J is TRBJ2-2; tentative D call: TRBD1 (5 bases). The V gene lost 3 bases and the J gene lost 6 bases, with 8 bases spanning the gap. CDR1 is LNHDA, CDR2 SQIVND, per germline (reference sequence). The CDR3 length is 13 residues.